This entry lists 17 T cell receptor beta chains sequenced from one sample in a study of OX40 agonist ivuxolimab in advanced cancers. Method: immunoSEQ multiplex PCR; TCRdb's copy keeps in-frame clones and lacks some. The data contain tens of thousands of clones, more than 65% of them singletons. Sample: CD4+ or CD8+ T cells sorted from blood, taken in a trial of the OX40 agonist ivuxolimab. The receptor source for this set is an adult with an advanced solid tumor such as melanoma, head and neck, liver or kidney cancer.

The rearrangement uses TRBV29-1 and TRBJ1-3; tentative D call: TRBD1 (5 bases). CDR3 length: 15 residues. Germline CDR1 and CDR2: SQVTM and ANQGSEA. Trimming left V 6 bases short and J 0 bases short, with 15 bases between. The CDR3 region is CSVDVGGYSGNTIYF. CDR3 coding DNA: TGCAGCGTGGACGTTGGGGGGTACTCTGGAAACACCATATATTTT.

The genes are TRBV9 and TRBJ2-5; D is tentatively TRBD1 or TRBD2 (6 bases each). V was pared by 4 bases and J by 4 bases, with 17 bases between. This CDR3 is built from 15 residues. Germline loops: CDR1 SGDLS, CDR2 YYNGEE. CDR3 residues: CASSPLGGEAETQYF. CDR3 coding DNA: TGTGCCAGCAGCCCATTGGGGGGCGAGGCAGAGACCCAGTACTTC.

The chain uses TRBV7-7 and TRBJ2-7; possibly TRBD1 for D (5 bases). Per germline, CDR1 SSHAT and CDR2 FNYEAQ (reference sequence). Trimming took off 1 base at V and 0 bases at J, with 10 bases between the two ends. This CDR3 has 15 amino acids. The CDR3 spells CASSLGTGPSYEQYF. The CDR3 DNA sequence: TGTGCCAGCAGCTTAGGAACAGGACCCTCCTACGAGCAGTACTTC.

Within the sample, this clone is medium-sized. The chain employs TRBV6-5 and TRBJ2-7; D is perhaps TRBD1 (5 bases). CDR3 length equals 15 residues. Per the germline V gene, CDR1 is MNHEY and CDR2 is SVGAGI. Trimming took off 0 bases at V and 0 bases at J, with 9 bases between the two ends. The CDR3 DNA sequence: TGTGCCAGCAGTTACTCGTTAGACAGCTCCTACGAGCAGTACTTC. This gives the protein CASSYSLDSSYEQYF.

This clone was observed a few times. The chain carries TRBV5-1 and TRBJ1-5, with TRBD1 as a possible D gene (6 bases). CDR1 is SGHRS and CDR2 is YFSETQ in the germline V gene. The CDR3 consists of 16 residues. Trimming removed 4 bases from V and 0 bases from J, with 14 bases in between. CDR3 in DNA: TGCGCCAGCAGCCCCGGGACAATTGATAGCAATCAGCCCCAGCATTTT. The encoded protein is CASSPGTIDSNQPQHF.

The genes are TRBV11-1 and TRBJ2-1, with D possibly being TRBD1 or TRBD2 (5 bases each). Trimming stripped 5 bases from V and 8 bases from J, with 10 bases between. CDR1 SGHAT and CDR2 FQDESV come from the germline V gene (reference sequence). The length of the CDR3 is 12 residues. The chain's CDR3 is CASSLPGHEQFF. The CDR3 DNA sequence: TGTGCCAGCAGCCTCCCGGGGCATGAGCAGTTCTTC.

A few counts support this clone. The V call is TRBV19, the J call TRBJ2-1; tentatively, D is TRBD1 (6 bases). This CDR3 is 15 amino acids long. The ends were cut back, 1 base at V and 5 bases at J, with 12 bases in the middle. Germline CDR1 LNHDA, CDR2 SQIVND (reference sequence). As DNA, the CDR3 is TGTGCCAGTAGTATAGCAACAGGGTACGACAATGAGCAGTTCTTC. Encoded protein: CASSIATGYDNEQFF.

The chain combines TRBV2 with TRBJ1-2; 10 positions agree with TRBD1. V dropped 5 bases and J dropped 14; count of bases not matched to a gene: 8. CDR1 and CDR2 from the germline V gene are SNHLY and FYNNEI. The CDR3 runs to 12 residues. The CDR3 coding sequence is TGTGCCAGCAGTTCCGGGACAGGGGTATGGACCTTC. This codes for CASSSGTGVWTF. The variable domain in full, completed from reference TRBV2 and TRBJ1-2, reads EPEVTQTPSHQVTQMGQEVILRCVPISNHLYFYWYRQILGQKVEFLVSFYNNEISEKSEIFDDQFSVERPDGSNFTLKIRSTKLEDSAMYFCASSSGTGVWTFGSGTRLTVV.

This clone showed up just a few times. CDR3 bases: TGTGCCTACTCATTCCAGGGACCTGAAGCTTTCTTT. This sequence encodes CAYSFQGPEAFF. The genes are TRBV30 and TRBJ1-1; D possibly corresponds to TRBD1 (5 bases). The V end lost 7 bases, the J end lost 6 bases, and 15 bases lay between the germline ends. Germline V gene data show CDR1 as GTSNPN and CDR2 as SVGIG (reference sequence). This CDR3 is 12 amino acids long.

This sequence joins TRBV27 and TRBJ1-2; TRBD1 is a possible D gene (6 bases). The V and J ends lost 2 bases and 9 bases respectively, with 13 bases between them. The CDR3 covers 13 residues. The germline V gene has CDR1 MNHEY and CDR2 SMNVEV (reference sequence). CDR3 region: CASSLGGGLSYTF. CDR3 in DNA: TGTGCCAGCAGTTTAGGGGGGGGGCTCAGCTACACCTTC.

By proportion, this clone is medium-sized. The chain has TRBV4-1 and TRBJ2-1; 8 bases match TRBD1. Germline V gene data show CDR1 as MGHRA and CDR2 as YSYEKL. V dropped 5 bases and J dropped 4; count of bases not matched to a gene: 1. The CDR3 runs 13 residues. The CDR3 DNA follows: TGCGCCAGCAGCGGACAGGGATACAATGAGCAGTTCTTC. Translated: CASSGQGYNEQFF.

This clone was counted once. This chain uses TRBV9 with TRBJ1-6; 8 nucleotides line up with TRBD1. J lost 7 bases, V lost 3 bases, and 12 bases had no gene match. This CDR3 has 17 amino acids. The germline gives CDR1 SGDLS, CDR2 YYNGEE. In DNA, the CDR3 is TGTGCCAGCAGCGCCGGGGGCAGGGGGCTAAGGAATTCACCCCTCCACTTT. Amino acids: CASSAGGRGLRNSPLHF.

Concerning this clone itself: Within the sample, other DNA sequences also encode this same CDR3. The CDR3: CASSQVQAGTQYF. Written as DNA, the CDR3 is TGCGCCAGCAGCCAGGTCCAGGCTGGGACCCAGTACTTC. This chain connects TRBV4-3 to TRBJ2-5, with D unclear. CDR3 length equals 13 residues. V shed 3 bases and J shed 7 bases, with 12 bases lying between them. Germline assignment: CDR1 LGHNA and CDR2 YSLEER.

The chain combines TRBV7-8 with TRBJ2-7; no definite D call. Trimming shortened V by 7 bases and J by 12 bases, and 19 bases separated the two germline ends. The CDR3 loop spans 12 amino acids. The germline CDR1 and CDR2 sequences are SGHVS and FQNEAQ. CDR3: CASNLMDPFLYF. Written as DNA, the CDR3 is TGTGCCAGCAATCTCATGGACCCATTCCTGTACTTC.

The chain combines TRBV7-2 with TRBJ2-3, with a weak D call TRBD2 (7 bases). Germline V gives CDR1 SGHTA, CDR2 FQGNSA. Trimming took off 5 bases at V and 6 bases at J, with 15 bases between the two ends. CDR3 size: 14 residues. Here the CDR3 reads CASSPRGGADTQYF. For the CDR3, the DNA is TGTGCCAGCAGCCCCCGAGGGGGGGCGGATACGCAGTATTTT.

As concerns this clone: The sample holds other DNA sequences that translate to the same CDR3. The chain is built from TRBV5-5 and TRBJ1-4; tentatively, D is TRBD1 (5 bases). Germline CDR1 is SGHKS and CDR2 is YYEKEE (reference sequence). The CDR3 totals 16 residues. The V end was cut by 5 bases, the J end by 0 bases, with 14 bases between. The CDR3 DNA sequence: TGTGCCAGCAGTCTCACAGGAGACGCAACTAATGAAAAACTGTTTTTT. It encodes CASSLTGDATNEKLFF.

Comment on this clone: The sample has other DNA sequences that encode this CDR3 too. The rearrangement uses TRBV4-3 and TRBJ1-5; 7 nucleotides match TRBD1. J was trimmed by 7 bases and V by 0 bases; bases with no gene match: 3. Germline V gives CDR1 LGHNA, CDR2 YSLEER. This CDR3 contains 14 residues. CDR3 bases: TGCGCCAGCAGCCAAGATCGAGGGGGCCAGCCCCAGCATTTT. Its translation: CASSQDRGGQPQHF.